This T cell receptor (beta chain) was retrieved from a study of T cell responses to AZD1222 COVID-19 vaccine (dated by TCRdb to the early 2020s). In terms of the full investigation: TCR sequencing was performed for fewer than 250 trial participants, of whom 207 were given two doses of AZD1222 and about 25 were given two doses of MenACWY control vaccine. Trial participants were enrolled by age into subgroups of 18-55, 56-69 and 70-plus years, and roughly 150, 30 and 60 TCR-sequenced participants, respectively, were included in these subgroups. General conclusions and limits of the study: After two AZD1222 doses, both the breadth and the depth of spike-specific TCRs were significantly higher than at day 0 and than in MenACWY recipients. The whole spike protein was spanned by vaccine-associated CD4 TCRs, and dominant responses were seen in regions 160-218 and 743-854. In the small 56-69-year group, the increase in depth fell short of significance, most likely because of low power. Because no day 14 peak-response samples were available, repertoires were characterized only after the peak T cell response. Nearly half of unique spike-specific TCRs reportedly recognized epitopes outside regions mutated in the B.1.351 and B.1.1.7 variants. Most participants were white British and females outnumbered males, and the authors suggested that clonal diversity may have been underestimated. Conclusions about previously exposed vaccinees were limited because only six AZD1222 recipients were SARS-CoV-2 seropositive at baseline.

The sample's time point label, decoded: about 28 days (+/-7) after the second vaccine dose. AZD1222 recipients whose second dose came at about 4 weeks and those whose second dose came at about 12 weeks were combined into one group, since spike-specific TCR depth and breadth did not differ between the two schedules. Samples from vaccinated people were obtained from the UK trials COV001 and COV002, which included a single-blind randomized controlled phase 2/3 trial of AZD1222 (ChAdOx1 nCoV-19) in healthy adults. For TCRbeta chain sequencing, PBMC samples from trial participants were taken at day 0 and at day 28 after the second dose. The CDR3 regions of human TCRbeta chains were subjected to immunosequencing. In the paper's pipeline: Repertoire TCRs were matched against a reference library of SARS-CoV-2-specific TCRs generated with the MIRA antigen-specificity platform. Breadth was defined as the fraction of unique TCRs that were SARS-CoV-2-associated, and depth was defined as the fraction of total T cells that were SARS-CoV-2-associated. Using the MIRA data, each spike-specific TCR was assigned both to the spike region to which the TCR was reactive and to a CD4 or CD8 class. Log10-transformed breadth and depth values were compared by one-way ANOVA with Sidak's multiple comparisons tests. Entries here come from immuneACCESS through TCRdb and include only in-frame sequences with V and J called. Some clones fail to appear in such tables; in the studies checked, an unresolved V gene covers under half of the shortfall, and the cause of the remainder is unknown. D and trimming were read from the DNA, whereas the V and J calls and clone size are those reported in that table. Recorded for this sample are around 150,000 clones; more than 75% of them occurred a single time. The top ten hold about 2% of the sample.

CDR1 and CDR2 (LNHDA, SQIVND) derive from the germline V gene (reference sequence). The CDR3, from cysteine to phenylalanine, totals 13 residues. Of the read, only the CDR3 DNA is kept; its 39 bases are in frame from base 1. Cut back by 1 base and 10 bases, the V and J ends lie 13 bases apart. On this clone: Its cognate antigen has yet to be identified. No much larger clone exists at a distance of one base, and base qualities are not known.

The sequence derives from an adult who received the AZD1222 COVID-19 vaccine. The rearrangement joined TRBV19 to TRBJ1-1, with TRBD1 tentatively as D gene (6 bases match). Source: peripheral blood, taken 28 days after the second AZD1222 dose. The encoded CDR3 is CASSIVPDSGAFF. The DNA reads as follows: TGTGCCAGTAGTATAGTCCCGGACAGCGGAGCTTTCTTT.